Shown below are 4 T cell receptor beta chains from a single sample sequenced in a study of radiotherapy plus CTLA-4 blockade in lung cancer. The repertoire was sequenced with immunoSEQ multiplex PCR; TCRdb's copy has only in-frame clones and lacks some. Among 85,000 to 130,000 clones listed, 85% were seen once. The source material was peripheral blood, sampled from a patient treated with radiotherapy plus ipilimumab. The receptors derive from a human donor with non-small cell lung cancer that progressed on radiotherapy plus ipilimumab. Some clones in this sample may be carry-over from other donors' samples.

CDR3 nucleotides: TGTGCCAGCAGGCAAACAGGGGGAAGCACTGAAGCTTTCTTT. This gives the protein CASRQTGGSTEAFF. The chain has TRBV5-8 and TRBJ1-1, with 8 bases matching TRBD1. CDR3 length equals 14 residues. The junction had 7 bases not matched to a gene; V was cut back by 5 bases and J by 4 bases. In germline, CDR1 is SGHTS, CDR2 YDEGEE.

The chain couples TRBV2 to TRBJ2-2; a possible D gene is TRBD1 (7 bases). The CDR3 extends over 14 amino acids. The germline gives CDR1 SNHLY, CDR2 FYNNEI. V lost 6 bases and J 3 bases, leaving 11 bases between the germline ends. The CDR3 loop reads CASRGRGDTGELFF. CDR3 nucleotides: TGTGCCAGCAGAGGCAGGGGGGACACCGGGGAGCTGTTTTTT. Drawing the rest from reference TRBV2 and TRBJ2-2, the complete variable domain is EPEVTQTPSHQVTQMGQEVILRCVPISNHLYFYWYRQILGQKVEFLVSFYNNEISEKSEIFDDQFSVERPDGSNFTLKIRSTKLEDSAMYFCASRGRGDTGELFFGEGSRLTVL.

The chain joins TRBV2 to TRBJ2-5; D tentatively reads TRBD1 or TRBD2 (6 bases each). Trimming removed 3 bases from V and 5 bases from J, with 22 bases in between. Germline V CDR1 and CDR2: SNHLY, FYNNEI. The CDR3 extends over 17 amino acids. CDR3 sequence: CASSDLQSGGRSETQYF. CDR3 in DNA: TGTGCCAGCAGTGATTTGCAGAGTGGGGGGCGAAGCGAGACCCAGTACTTC.

The CDR3 DNA sequence: TGTGCCAGCAGTTACGGGGCCAACACGAATGAGCAGTTCTTC. This translates into CASSYGANTNEQFF. The V and J genes are TRBV6-5 and TRBJ2-1, with D possibly matching TRBD1 (5 bases). Trimming shortened V by 2 bases and J by 7 bases, and 12 bases separated the two germline ends. The CDR3 has 14 residues. Germline CDR1 MNHEY, CDR2 SVGAGI.